This is a list of T cell receptor beta chains from one sample in a study of blood T cell repertoires in COVID-19. Sequencing used immunoSEQ multiplex PCR; TCRdb keeps in-frame clones, though not all of them. The table records around 320,000 clones, 85% to 95% of them present only once. The specimen sequenced was PBMCs or T cells enriched from blood (not recorded which). Receptors were obtained from a woman aged 30 to 39 who had been exposed to COVID-19. CDR3s include the opening cysteine and the closing phenylalanine or tryptophan. The D gene is left open where the match is weak. Expanded clones are given a class, and other clones once, few, many or no size at all.

clone_size j_call v_call d_call cdr3_aa cdr3_nt
once TRBJ1-2 TRBV9 - CASSVDGTERTF TGTGCCAGCAGCGTAGACGGCACAGAACGCACCTTC
few TRBJ2-3 TRBV27 - CASSSGTSGDTQYF TGTGCCAGCAGCTCTGGCACGTCGGGAGATACGCAGTATTTT
- TRBJ2-1 TRBV5-1 TRBD2 CASSPAGTSGGNEQFF TGCGCCAGCAGCCCTGCCGGGACTAGCGGGGGGAATGAGCAGTTCTTC
few TRBJ1-1 TRBV7-8 - CASSARTVNTEAFF TGTGCCAGCAGCGCGCGGACAGTGAACACTGAAGCTTTCTTT
- TRBJ2-5 TRBV15 - CATSREVRGETQYF TGTGCCACCAGCAGAGAAGTCAGGGGCGAGACCCAGTACTTC
once TRBJ1-1 TRBV9 - CASSVGAVGGTEAFF TGTGCCAGCAGCGTAGGGGCAGTCGGGGGGACTGAAGCTTTCTTT
- TRBJ1-5 TRBV3-1/TRBV3-2 - CASSLLGSQPQHF TGTGCCAGCAGCCTCCTCGGGAGTCAGCCCCAGCATTTT
- TRBJ1-5 TRBV6-4 TRBD1 CARIRQGRSQPQHF TGTGCCAGGATTCGACAGGGTAGGAGTCAGCCCCAGCATTTT
- TRBJ1-2 TRBV4-2 TRBD1 CASSQDRQGYYGYTF TGTGCCAGCAGCCAAGATCGACAGGGGTACTATGGCTACACCTTC
few TRBJ2-7 TRBV20-1 - CSASERNSYEQYF TGCAGTGCTAGTGAGCGAAACTCCTACGAGCAGTACTTC